This T cell receptor beta chain was recovered during a study of cytomegalovirus exposure and HLA in healthy donors. Study background: The Caucasian-associated ancestry cluster held around 81% of over 350 genotyped donors.

With respect to this clone: Its matching antigen is unknown.

Primers: 60 Vbeta forward and 13 Jbeta reverse. Some clones are missing from TCRdb's copy, which holds only in-frame ones; the method was immunoSEQ multiplex PCR. Across 200,000 to 250,000 clones, the top ten clones capture more than 0.75% of the sample. General study findings and limits: When a later analysis was performed, an Asian-associated ancestry cluster reportedly had fewer N-insertions than the approximately 690-donor mean.

Sequencing was done on a sample of PBMCs. This clonotype originated in a woman in her 30s in good health and CMV-seropositive.

CDR3 coding DNA: TGTGCCATCAGTGAGTCGCGCAGGTCCTACGAGCAGTACTTC. This sequence encodes CAISESRRSYEQYF. The genes are TRBV10-3 and TRBJ2-7; D uncertain. This CDR3 is built from 14 residues. V was shortened by 0 bases and J by 1 base, with 7 bases between the two germline ends. The germline gives CDR1 ENHRY, CDR2 SYGVKD.